This TCR beta chain was sequenced for a study of cytomegalovirus exposure and HLA in healthy donors. 60 Vbeta and 13 Jbeta primers were used in PCR. Only in-frame clones appear in the TCRdb table, and some are missing; sequencing was by immunoSEQ multiplex PCR. The sample lists roughly 150,000 clones, over 70% seen once, with around 7% in the top ten. Points on this clone: Its antigen is currently unknown.

Broader study findings: Altogether, 160 or so TCR beta chains were recorded as cytomegalovirus-associated. Relative to equally common others, HLA-associated TCR beta chains showed greater clonal expansion in a later analysis. Association with HLA alleles at 0.05 false discovery rate was found for about 17,000 TCR beta sequences in a later analysis.

Input material: PBMCs. The sequence derives from a woman in her forties in good health and CMV-seropositive.

The DNA for the CDR3 is TGTGCCAGCAGCTTAGGTTCCCCAGGTAGCTCCTATAATTCACCCCTCCACTTT. Its translation is CASSLGSPGSSYNSPLHF. V and J are TRBV7-9 and TRBJ1-6; no reliable D call. Trimming left V 1 base short and J 0 bases short, with 13 bases between. CDR1 is SEHNR and CDR2 is FQNEAQ in the germline V gene (reference sequence). The CDR3 runs to 18 residues.